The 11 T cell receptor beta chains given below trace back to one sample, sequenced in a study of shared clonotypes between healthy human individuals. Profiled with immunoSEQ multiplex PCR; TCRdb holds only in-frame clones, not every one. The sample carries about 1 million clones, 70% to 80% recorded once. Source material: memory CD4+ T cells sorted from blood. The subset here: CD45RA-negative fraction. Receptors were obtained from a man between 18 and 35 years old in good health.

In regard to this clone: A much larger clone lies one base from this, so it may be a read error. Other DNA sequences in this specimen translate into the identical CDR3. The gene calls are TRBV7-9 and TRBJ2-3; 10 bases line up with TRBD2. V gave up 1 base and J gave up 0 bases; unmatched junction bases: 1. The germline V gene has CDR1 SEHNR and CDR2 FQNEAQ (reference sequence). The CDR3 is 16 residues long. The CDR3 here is CASSLGTSGSTDTQYF. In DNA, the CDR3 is TGTGCCAGCAGCTTAGGGACTAGCGGAAGCACAGATACGCAGTATTTT.

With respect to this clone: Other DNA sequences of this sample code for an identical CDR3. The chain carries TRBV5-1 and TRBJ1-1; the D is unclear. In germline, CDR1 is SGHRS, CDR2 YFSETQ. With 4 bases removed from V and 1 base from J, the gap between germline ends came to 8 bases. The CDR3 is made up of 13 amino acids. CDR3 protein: CASSDQGNTEAFF. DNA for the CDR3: TGCGCCAGCAGCGACCAAGGGAACACTGAAGCTTTCTTT. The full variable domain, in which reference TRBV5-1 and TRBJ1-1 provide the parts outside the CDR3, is KAGVTQTPRYLIKTRGQQVTLSCSPISGHRSVSWYQQTPGQGLQFLFEYFSETQRNKGNFPGRFSGRQFSNSRSEMNVSTLELGDSALYLCASSDQGNTEAFFGQGTRLTVV.

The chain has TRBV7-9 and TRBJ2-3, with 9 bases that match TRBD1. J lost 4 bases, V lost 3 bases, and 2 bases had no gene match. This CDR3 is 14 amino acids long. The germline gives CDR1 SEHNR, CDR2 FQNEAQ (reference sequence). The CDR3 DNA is TGTGCCAGCAGCTTGGGACAGGGAGCAGATACGCAGTATTTT. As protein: CASSLGQGADTQYF.

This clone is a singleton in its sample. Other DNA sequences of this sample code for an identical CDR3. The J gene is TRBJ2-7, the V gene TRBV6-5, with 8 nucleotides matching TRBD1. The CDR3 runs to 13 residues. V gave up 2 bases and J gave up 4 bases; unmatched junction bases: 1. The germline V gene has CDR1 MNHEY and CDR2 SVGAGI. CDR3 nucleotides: TGTGCCAGCAGTTACGGGACAGGATACGAGCAGTACTTC. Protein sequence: CASSYGTGYEQYF.

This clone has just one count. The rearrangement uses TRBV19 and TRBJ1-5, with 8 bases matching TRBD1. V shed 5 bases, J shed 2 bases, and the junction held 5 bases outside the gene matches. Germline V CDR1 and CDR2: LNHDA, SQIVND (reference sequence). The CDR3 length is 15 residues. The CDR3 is CASSPQTGGNQPQHF. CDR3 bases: TGTGCCAGTAGTCCCCAGACAGGGGGCAATCAGCCCCAGCATTTT.

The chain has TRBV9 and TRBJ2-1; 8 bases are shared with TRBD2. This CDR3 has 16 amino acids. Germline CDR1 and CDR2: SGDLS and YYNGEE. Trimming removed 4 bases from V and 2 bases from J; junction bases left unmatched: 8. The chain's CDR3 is CASSPLSGRAYNEQFF. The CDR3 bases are TGTGCCAGCAGCCCTCTCTCCGGGAGGGCCTACAATGAGCAGTTCTTC. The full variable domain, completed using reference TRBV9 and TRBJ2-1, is DSGVTQTPKHLITATGQRVTLRCSPRSGDLSVYWYQQSLDQGLQFLIQYYNGEERAKGNILERFSAQQFPDLHSELNLSSLELGDSALYFCASSPLSGRAYNEQFFGPGTRLTVL.

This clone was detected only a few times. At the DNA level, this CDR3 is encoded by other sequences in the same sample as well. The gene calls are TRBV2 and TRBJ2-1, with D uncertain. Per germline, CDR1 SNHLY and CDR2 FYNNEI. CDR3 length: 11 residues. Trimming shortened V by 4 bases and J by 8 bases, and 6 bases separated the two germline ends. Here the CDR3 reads CASSARDEQFF. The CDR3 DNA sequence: TGTGCCAGCAGTGCCCGGGATGAGCAGTTCTTC.

CDR3 region: CSVDGGARSGNTIYF. CDR3 coding DNA: TGCAGCGTTGACGGGGGGGCCCGCTCTGGAAACACCATATATTTT. This sequence joins TRBV29-1 and TRBJ1-3; D is perhaps TRBD1 (6 bases). Trimming took off 3 bases at V and 0 bases at J, with 12 bases between the two ends. The CDR3 is 15 residues long. Germline loops: CDR1 SQVTM, CDR2 ANQGSEA.

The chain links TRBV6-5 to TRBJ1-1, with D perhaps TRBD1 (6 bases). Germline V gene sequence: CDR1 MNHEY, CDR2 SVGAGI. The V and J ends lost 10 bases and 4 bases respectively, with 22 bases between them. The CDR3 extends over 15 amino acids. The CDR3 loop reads CATSPPGARGTEAFF. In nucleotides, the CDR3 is TGTGCCACCTCACCCCCAGGGGCGAGGGGCACTGAAGCTTTCTTT.

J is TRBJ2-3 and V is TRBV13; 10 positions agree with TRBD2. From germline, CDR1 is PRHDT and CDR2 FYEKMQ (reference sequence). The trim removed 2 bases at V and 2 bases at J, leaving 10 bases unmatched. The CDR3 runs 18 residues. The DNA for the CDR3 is TGTGCCAGCAGCTTAAAGGGACTAGCGACTCTCCTCACAGATACGCAGTATTTT. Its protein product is CASSLKGLATLLTDTQYF.

The CDR3, as DNA: TGTGCCATCAGCGGGACAGTCGATAATGAAAAACTGTTTTTT. This gives the protein CAISGTVDNEKLFF. The chain has TRBV10-3 and TRBJ1-4, with 7 bases aligning to TRBD1. Trimming removed 6 bases from V and 4 bases from J; junction bases left unmatched: 5. The germline V gene has CDR1 ENHRY and CDR2 SYGVKD. This CDR3 region has 14 residues.